This TCR beta chain appears in the sequencing data of a study of T cell repertoires in cytomegalovirus infection. Overall study: Epitope selection comprised recently identified HLA-C-restricted CMV epitopes and well-studied HLA-B-restricted CMV epitopes. Study-wide points: The cumulative frequency of public TCR beta families distinguished individuals who carried CMV together with the relevant HLA.

CDR1 SGHAT and CDR2 FQNNGV come from the germline V gene. The CDR3 is made up of 19 amino acids. Germline trimming cut 5 bases from V and 8 bases from J; bases unmatched to any gene: 27. MiXCR was run by TCRdb on the reads, yielding one entry per CDR3 protein. Among hundreds of thousands of distinct CDR3 sequences, 30% to 35% were seen once, and the ten largest hold about 20%. This clonotype has a handful of counts. Its specificity is not known. The sample in question was cultured PBMCs, obtained from culture after CMV antigen stimulation. The chain employs TRBV11-2 and TRBJ2-7, with 7 bases fitting TRBD2. The TCR originated in a human donor in good health (CMV status not recorded). Some clones in this sample may be carry-over from other donors' samples. CDR3 nucleotides: TGTGCCAGCAGCCCCACCCTCAGCCTAGGCCGGCGGGAGCGTGGGAAGCAGTACTTC. Its protein is CASSPTLSLGRRERGKQYF. Together with reference TRBV11-2 and TRBJ2-7, the CDR3 gives the full variable domain: EAGVAQSPRYKIIEKRQSVAFWCNPISGHATLYWYQQILGQGPKLLIQFQNNGVVDDSQLPKDRFSAERLKGVDSTLKIQPAKLEDSAVYLCASSPTLSLGRRERGKQYFGPGTRLTVT.